A single sample is the source of the 15 T cell receptor beta chains below, sequenced in a study of CD8 T cells in Susac syndrome. The authors reverse transcribed roughly 0.5 to 1 ug RNA with random hexamers. TCRdb fed the immunoSEQ multiplex PCR reads into MiXCR, producing one record per CDR3 protein. Of about 140,000 distinct CDR3 sequences listed, approximately 93% are singletons. The source material was CD4+ T cells from PBMCs. All receptors derive from a human donor in good health.

Only one count was recorded for this clonotype. V is TRBV2 and J is TRBJ2-3; D could derive from TRBD1 or TRBD2 (5 bases each). The germline V gene encodes CDR1 SNHLY and CDR2 FYNNEI. V was cut by 1 base and J by 5 bases, with 16 bases left in between. The CDR3 runs 16 residues. The CDR3 region has the DNA TGTGCCAGCAGTGAAGGGTTGAGGGGCAACCAAGATACGCAGTATTTT. Translating gives CASSEGLRGNQDTQYF.

This rearrangement joins TRBV3-1 to TRBJ2-1; D is possibly TRBD2 (7 bases). The V end was cut by 3 bases, the J end by 10 bases, with 19 bases between. Germline-derived CDR1 and CDR2 are LGHDT and YNNKEL (reference sequence). The CDR3 has 15 residues. This chain's CDR3 is CASSHLTGAGGEQFF. CDR3 DNA: TGTGCCAGCAGCCATTTGACGGGGGCCGGGGGGGAGCAGTTCTTC.

The chain uses TRBV3-1 and TRBJ2-3; D may be TRBD2 (5 bases). Looked up from germline, CDR1 is LGHDT and CDR2 is YNNKEL (reference sequence). The CDR3 consists of 15 residues. The ends were cut back, 3 bases at V and 2 bases at J, with 12 bases in the middle. The CDR3 nucleotides are TGTGCCAGCAGCCATACGGACTCTACCACAGATACGCAGTATTTT. Amino acid sequence: CASSHTDSTTDTQYF.

V usage is TRBV24-1 and J usage is TRBJ2-7; the D gene is possibly TRBD2 (6 bases). Germline CDR1 KGHDR, CDR2 SFDVKD. The CDR3 spans 11 residues. The V gene lost 11 bases and the J gene lost 11 bases, with 18 bases spanning the gap. CDR3 amino acids: CAISTGVRKYF. In nucleotides, the CDR3 is TGTGCCATCTCGACGGGGGTACGTAAGTACTTC.

This chain connects TRBV2 to TRBJ1-5; tentative D call: TRBD1 (6 bases). Trimming cost V 3 bases and J 7 bases, with 10 bases left between them. The length of the CDR3 is 13 residues. In germline, CDR1 is SNHLY, CDR2 FYNNEI. CDR3 protein: CASSDTGRQPQHF. As DNA, the CDR3 is TGTGCCAGCAGTGATACAGGGAGGCAGCCCCAGCATTTT.

The chain couples TRBV29-1 to TRBJ1-1, with a possible D match to TRBD1 (6 bases). The CDR3 is made up of 13 amino acids. Germline V CDR1 and CDR2: SQVTM, ANQGSEA. Trimming removed 4 bases at V and 4 bases at J, with 13 bases between. In DNA, the CDR3 is TGCAGCGTTGGTGGGGGGCTGGGCACTGAAGCTTTCTTT. Its translation: CSVGGGLGTEAFF.

This clonotype was observed once. The chain carries TRBV29-1 and TRBJ1-1; D is undetermined. V was clipped by 1 base and J by 1 base, with 13 bases between them. This CDR3 contains 15 residues. The germline V gene has CDR1 SQVTM and CDR2 ANQGSEA. The CDR3 bases are TGCAGCGTTGAAGTCGCTAGAGACAAGAACACTGAAGCTTTCTTT. The encoded protein is CSVEVARDKNTEAFF.

This chain links TRBV6-2 or TRBV6-3 with TRBJ2-5; the match to TRBD2 covers 9 bases. Germline trimming cut 0 bases from V and 5 bases from J; bases unmatched to any gene: 10. The CDR3 covers 17 residues. Germline CDR1 reads MNHEY; CDR2 reads SVGEGT. CDR3 loop: CASSYSTREGLRETQYF. Here the CDR3 DNA reads TGTGCCAGCAGTTACTCGACGCGGGAGGGCCTCAGGGAGACCCAGTACTTC.

The chain combines TRBV11-2 with TRBJ1-2; TRBD1 matches at 9 bases. V lost 4 bases to trimming and J lost 4 bases; unmatched junction nucleotides: 7. The CDR3 is 15 residues long. CDR1 is SGHAT and CDR2 is FQNNGV in the germline V gene. The CDR3 is CASSSSGTGSYGYTF. The CDR3 nucleotides read TGTGCCAGCAGCTCCTCCGGGACAGGGTCCTATGGCTACACCTTC.

The CDR3 spells CATSRDLDGSPYNEQFF. In nucleotides, the CDR3 is TGTGCCACCAGCAGAGATTTGGACGGGTCCCCCTACAATGAGCAGTTCTTC. V is TRBV15 and J is TRBJ2-1; D is uncertain. This CDR3 spans 17 amino acids. CDR1 and CDR2 from the germline V gene are LNHNV and YYDKDF (reference sequence). V gave up 0 bases and J gave up 2 bases, with 14 bases separating them.

The rearrangement links TRBV18 to TRBJ2-1, with 7 bases fitting TRBD1. Per germline, CDR1 KGHSH and CDR2 LQKENI. V shed 2 bases and J 7 bases; nucleotides not matched to a gene: 17. The CDR3 contains 18 residues. The CDR3 is CASSPTNSQGHVWNEQFF. DNA of the CDR3: TGTGCCAGCTCACCAACAAACTCACAGGGGCATGTATGGAATGAGCAGTTCTTC.

J is TRBJ2-3 and V is TRBV2; 13 bases agree with TRBD2. V was pared by 6 bases and J by 4 bases, with 10 bases of the junction left unmatched. Germline V gene lookup returns CDR1 SNHLY and CDR2 FYNNEI. The CDR3 sequence is 17 residues long. CDR3: CASRLTSGRAKADTQYF. The DNA for the CDR3 is TGTGCCAGCAGACTAACTAGCGGGAGGGCCAAGGCAGATACGCAGTATTTT.

The chain employs TRBV30 and TRBJ2-7; D is perhaps TRBD2 (7 bases). Germline CDR1 reads GTSNPN; CDR2 reads SVGIG (reference sequence). V lost 4 bases, J lost 3 bases, and 22 bases lay in between. The CDR3 loop spans 16 amino acids. CDR3: CAWTNRGRAPFYEQYF. The CDR3 bases are TGTGCCTGGACGAATAGGGGGAGGGCCCCATTCTACGAGCAGTACTTC.

The CDR3 DNA sequence: TGCGCCAGCAGCTTTGGGCAGCAAGAGACCCAGTACTTC. Amino acid sequence: CASSFGQQETQYF. This rearrangement joins TRBV5-1 to TRBJ2-5; D ambiguous. The germline CDR1 and CDR2 sequences are SGHRS and YFSETQ. Deletions cut 2 bases from V and 2 bases from J, with 7 bases between. The CDR3 has 13 amino acids. Looking up the rest from reference TRBV5-1 and TRBJ2-5 gives the full variable domain: KAGVTQTPRYLIKTRGQQVTLSCSPISGHRSVSWYQQTPGQGLQFLFEYFSETQRNKGNFPGRFSGRQFSNSRSEMNVSTLELGDSALYLCASSFGQQETQYFGPGTRLLVL.

The chain employs TRBV6-6 and TRBJ1-2, with D uncertain. This CDR3 spans 13 amino acids. V lost 5 bases to trimming and J lost 2 bases, with 9 bases between them. Per the germline V gene, CDR1 is MNHNY and CDR2 is SVGAGI (reference sequence). For the CDR3, the DNA is TGTGCCAGCAGTACAGCCGTAAACTATGGCTACACCTTC. Amino acids: CASSTAVNYGYTF.